These 28 T cell receptor beta chains originate from one sample sequenced in a study of T cell responses to AZD1222 COVID-19 vaccine. Clones were read by immunoSEQ multiplex PCR, and TCRdb kept only the in-frame ones, dropping some. The sample holds 150,000 or so clones; 82% are singletons and the top ten take around 4.1%. Sample: peripheral blood, taken on day 0 of MenACWY control vaccination. These receptor sequences come from an adult in good health.

This rearrangement joins TRBV3-1 (or the pseudogene TRBV3-2) to TRBJ1-1; D is uncertain. This CDR3 contains 12 residues. V was pared by 6 bases and J by 2 bases, with 7 bases between. Germline values: CDR1 LGHDT, CDR2 YNNKEL (reference sequence). As DNA, the CDR3 is TGTGCCAGCAGGAACACTAACACTGAAGCTTTCTTT. It codes for CASRNTNTEAFF.

The chain uses TRBV7-9 and TRBJ2-7; TRBD2 aligns across 12 bases. V lost 5 bases to trimming and J lost 2 bases; unmatched junction nucleotides: 7. This CDR3 is 16 amino acids long. Germline V gene sequence: CDR1 SEHNR, CDR2 FQNEAQ (reference sequence). CDR3 bases: TGTGCCAGCAGCCCACCGACTAGCGGGGGAACCTACGAGCAGTACTTC. Amino acid sequence: CASSPPTSGGTYEQYF.

The genes are TRBV4-1 and TRBJ1-1; tentative D call: TRBD1 (6 bases). The germline V and J ends were trimmed by 0 bases and 6 bases, with 17 bases remaining between them. Per germline, CDR1 MGHRA and CDR2 YSYEKL. The CDR3 runs 16 residues. In DNA form, the CDR3 reads TGCGCCAGCAGCCAAGAAGGGCAGGGGCCTTTGCCTGAAGCTTTCTTT. Translation gives CASSQEGQGPLPEAFF.

The chain employs TRBV27 and TRBJ2-7; 7 bases are shared with TRBD1. Germline-derived CDR1 and CDR2 are MNHEY and SMNVEV (reference sequence). The length of the CDR3 is 16 residues. The J segment lost 4 bases and the V segment lost 0 bases, leaving 9 bases of the junction unmatched. The CDR3 here is CASSLSPGGLGYEQYF. The CDR3 DNA reads as TGTGCCAGCAGTTTATCCCCAGGGGGATTAGGTTACGAGCAGTACTTC.

The chain recombines TRBV7-7 with TRBJ2-1; D remains unclear. The CDR3 spans 18 residues. CDR1 and CDR2 (germline): SSHAT, FNYEAQ (reference sequence). Trimming removed 5 bases from V and 0 bases from J, with 20 bases in between. The CDR3 bases are TGTGCCAGCAGCCCCCCGCCGAGGCGTAGAGGCTCCTACAATGAGCAGTTCTTC. Its translation is CASSPPPRRRGSYNEQFF. The full variable domain, its missing parts supplied by reference TRBV7-7 and TRBJ2-1, is GAGVSQSPRYKVTKRGQDVTLRCDPISSHATLYWYQQALGQGPEFLTYFNYEAQPDKSGLPSDRFSAERPEGSISTLTIQRTEQRDSAMYRCASSPPPRRRGSYNEQFFGPGTRLTVL.

The chain carries TRBV2 and TRBJ1-1; TRBD1 aligns across 7 bases. V gave up 4 bases and J gave up 2 bases; unmatched junction bases: 7. The CDR3 is 15 residues long. The germline gives CDR1 SNHLY, CDR2 FYNNEI. CDR3: CASSGSGQPNTEAFF. CDR3 bases: TGTGCCAGCAGTGGATCGGGACAGCCAAACACTGAAGCTTTCTTT.

The chain has TRBV6-6 and TRBJ2-1, with 10 bases fitting TRBD2. Trimming cost V 6 bases and J 7 bases; bases outside gene matches: 9. Germline V gene lookup returns CDR1 MNHNY and CDR2 SVGAGI (reference sequence). The CDR3 covers 15 residues. CDR3 sequence reads: CASSLKRGGINEQFF. CDR3 DNA sequence: TGTGCCAGCAGCCTTAAGCGGGGGGGCATAAATGAGCAGTTCTTC.

A note on this clone: In the same sample, other DNA sequences code for this CDR3. The CDR3 DNA follows: TGCGCCAGCAGCTTGGTGGTGGGAGGCGACAATGAGCAGTTCTTC. Protein sequence: CASSLVVGGDNEQFF. The chain employs TRBV5-1 and TRBJ2-1; possible D gene TRBD2, 6 bases. Trimming took off 0 bases at V and 5 bases at J, with 12 bases between the two ends. Germline CDR1 reads SGHRS; CDR2 reads YFSETQ. The CDR3 loop spans 15 amino acids.

The V gene is TRBV18, the J gene TRBJ1-5, with no clear D. V lost 6 bases, J lost 6 bases, and 15 bases lay in between. The CDR3 runs to 14 residues. The germline V gene has CDR1 KGHSH and CDR2 LQKENI. The chain's CDR3 is CASSPDQSSQPQHF. CDR3 sequence (DNA): TGTGCCAGCTCGCCTGACCAATCATCTCAGCCCCAGCATTTT.

J is TRBJ1-1 and V is TRBV5-1; perhaps TRBD1 as D (6 bases). Germline V gives CDR1 SGHRS, CDR2 YFSETQ. The CDR3 has 15 amino acids. Trimming removed 0 bases from V and 1 base from J, with 10 bases in between. The CDR3 DNA reads TGCGCCAGCAGCTTGGATGGGGGGCGGAACACTGAAGCTTTCTTT. Translated: CASSLDGGRNTEAFF.

The chain carries TRBV7-9 and TRBJ2-5, with a weak D call TRBD1 (7 bases). Germline CDR1 is SEHNR and CDR2 is FQNEAQ (reference sequence). CDR3 length: 15 residues. With 1 base removed from V and 2 bases from J, the gap between germline ends came to 11 bases. DNA of the CDR3: TGTGCCAGCAGCTTAGTTCAGGGGGGACAAGAGACCCAGTACTTC. It yields the protein CASSLVQGGQETQYF.

This sequence joins TRBV28 and TRBJ1-5; 8 bases line up with TRBD1. The CDR3 is 15 amino acids. The ends lost 4 bases at V and 0 bases at J; junction bases unmatched: 2. From germline, CDR1 is MDHEN and CDR2 SYDVKM. The CDR3 loop reads CASSSGQVSNQPQHF. CDR3 nucleotides: TGTGCCAGCAGTTCGGGACAGGTTAGCAATCAGCCCCAGCATTTT.

This clone was observed once. The gene calls are TRBV5-1 and TRBJ1-3; D gene unclear. Germline assignment: CDR1 SGHRS and CDR2 YFSETQ. Deletions cut 0 bases from V and 0 bases from J, with 13 bases between. The CDR3 loop spans 17 amino acids. CDR3: CASSLEDRRSSGNTIYF. The DNA for the CDR3 is TGCGCCAGCAGCTTGGAAGACCGACGGTCCTCTGGAAACACCATATATTTT.

The chain recombines TRBV7-6 with TRBJ2-2; the match to TRBD2 covers 12 bases. Germline CDR1 and CDR2: SGHVS and FNYEAQ. Germline trimming cut 6 bases from V and 6 bases from J; bases unmatched to any gene: 11. The CDR3 totals 17 residues. The CDR3 DNA reads as TGTGCCAGCAGGCTGGATCTGGGACTAGCGGGCCCCGGGGAGCTGTTTTTT. As protein: CASRLDLGLAGPGELFF.

The chain has TRBV11-2 and TRBJ2-4; D remains ambiguous. V was shortened by 7 bases and J by 8 bases, with 15 bases between the two germline ends. This CDR3 has 13 residues. The germline V gene has CDR1 SGHAT and CDR2 FQNNGV. This chain's CDR3 is CASTYDRVDIQYF. The CDR3 DNA reads as TGTGCCAGCACCTACGATAGGGTGGACATTCAGTACTTC.

V and J are TRBV7-9 and TRBJ1-2; D unresolved. Germline V gene sequence: CDR1 SEHNR, CDR2 FQNEAQ (reference sequence). The CDR3 totals 17 residues. The V gene lost 4 bases and the J gene lost 5 bases, with 23 bases spanning the gap. CDR3: CASSSPLSPDPVYGYTF. The CDR3 DNA sequence: TGTGCCAGCAGCTCTCCCCTGAGTCCAGACCCCGTTTATGGCTACACCTTC.

The chain links TRBV6-5 to TRBJ1-1; D uncertain. With 0 bases removed from V and 5 bases from J, the gap between germline ends came to 10 bases. The CDR3 loop spans 14 amino acids. From germline, CDR1 is MNHEY and CDR2 SVGAGI. The CDR3 spells CASSYSRGGTEAFF. The CDR3 DNA is TGTGCCAGCAGTTACTCCCGAGGTGGAACTGAAGCTTTCTTT.

The V call is TRBV27, the J call TRBJ1-6, with 10 positions matching TRBD1. Losses at the gene ends were 6 bases for V and 5 bases for J; bases not matched to a gene: 1. There are 14 residues in the CDR3. Germline V gene data show CDR1 as MNHEY and CDR2 as SMNVEV (reference sequence). The CDR3 here is CASRGTGDNSPLHF. CDR3 DNA sequence: TGTGCCAGCAGGGGGACAGGGGATAATTCACCCCTCCACTTT.

This clone was observed a handful of times. The chain joins TRBV11-1 to TRBJ2-5; weak D call: TRBD1 (6 bases). CDR3 length equals 12 residues. V was pared by 8 bases and J by 1 base, with 8 bases between. Germline loops: CDR1 SGHAT, CDR2 FQDESV (reference sequence). The CDR3 sequence: CASRDTQETQYF. In nucleotides, the CDR3 is TGTGCCAGCCGGGACACCCAAGAGACCCAGTACTTC.

This chain links TRBV18 with TRBJ1-5, with D tentatively TRBD1 (5 bases). CDR1 is KGHSH, CDR2 LQKENI, per germline. The CDR3 length is 13 residues. V was shortened by 10 bases and J by 2 bases, with 12 bases between the two germline ends. This chain's CDR3 is CATSRDGNQPQHF. DNA for the CDR3: TGTGCCACCTCTAGGGACGGCAATCAGCCCCAGCATTTT.

The chain links TRBV7-9 to TRBJ1-4; 7 bases are shared with TRBD1. CDR1 and CDR2 from the germline V gene are SEHNR and FQNEAQ (reference sequence). The CDR3 has 15 residues. J was trimmed by 1 base and V by 5 bases; bases with no gene match: 4. CDR3 sequence reads: CASSQGVGTNEKLFF. In DNA, the CDR3 is TGTGCCAGCAGCCAGGGGGTTGGAACTAATGAAAAACTGTTTTTT.

V usage is TRBV12-5 and J usage is TRBJ2-3; the D is unclear. V lost 7 bases, J lost 2 bases, and 7 bases lay in between. The CDR3 is 12 residues long. Per germline, CDR1 LGHNT and CDR2 FRNRAP. CDR3 sequence: CASARDTDTQYF. The CDR3 DNA reads TGTGCTAGTGCCCGAGACACAGATACGCAGTATTTT.

This clone appeared once. The J gene is TRBJ1-1, the V gene TRBV5-4; 7 nucleotides line up with TRBD1. V lost 4 bases to trimming and J lost 1 base; unmatched junction nucleotides: 4. CDR1 and CDR2 (germline): SGHNT, YYREEE (reference sequence). The CDR3 is 14 residues long. This CDR3 reads CASSLRTGNTEAFF. CDR3 DNA: TGTGCCAGCAGCCTTCGGACAGGGAACACTGAAGCTTTCTTT.

V and J are TRBV27 and TRBJ2-2; 11 bases are shared with TRBD2. This CDR3 is built from 15 residues. V was pared by 6 bases and J by 4 bases, with 4 bases of the junction left unmatched. Germline CDR1 reads MNHEY; CDR2 reads SMNVEV (reference sequence). The CDR3: CASRVAGGLTGELFF. The CDR3 coding sequence is TGTGCCAGCAGAGTAGCGGGGGGGCTCACCGGGGAGCTGTTTTTT.

This clone was seen only once. The chain has TRBV7-3 and TRBJ2-1, with TRBD1 matching over 9 bases. V lost 5 bases and J lost 3; bases outside the gene matches: 8. Germline V gene data show CDR1 as SGHTA and CDR2 as FQGTGA. The CDR3 length is 16 residues. CDR3 loop: CASSPITGQGYNEQFF. CDR3 sequence (DNA): TGTGCCAGCAGCCCAATTACGGGACAGGGCTACAATGAGCAGTTCTTC.

The V and J genes are TRBV7-2 and TRBJ2-3; 7 bases map to TRBD1. With V trimmed by 3 bases and J by 2 bases, 5 bases remained unmatched. The CDR3 loop spans 15 amino acids. Germline CDR1 SGHTA, CDR2 FQGNSA. CDR3 sequence: CASSFSGTDTDTQYF. The CDR3 bases are TGTGCCAGCAGCTTTTCCGGGACAGACACAGATACGCAGTATTTT.

This chain links TRBV5-6 with TRBJ1-5; D is possibly TRBD1 (6 bases). CDR1 SGHDT and CDR2 YYEEEE come from the germline V gene. The CDR3 has 15 residues. Trimming pared 3 bases from V and 0 bases from J, leaving 10 bases between. The CDR3 coding sequence is TGTGCCAGCAGCTACGGACAGAATAGCAATCAGCCCCAGCATTTT. It specifies CASSYGQNSNQPQHF.

This chain connects TRBV5-8 to TRBJ2-1; D perhaps matches TRBD1 (5 bases). The CDR3 runs 12 residues. Germline V lookup: CDR1 SGHTS, CDR2 YDEGEE. Trimming shortened V by 1 base and J by 10 bases, and 9 bases separated the two germline ends. The CDR3 DNA is TGTGCCAGCAGCTTGAGGGGTTGGGAGCAGTTCTTC. Its protein is CASSLRGWEQFF.